This TCR beta chain stems from a study of metastatic and nonmetastatic thyroid tumors. TCRdb reprocessed the PCR reads via MiXCR. The sample shows about 13,000 clones, more than 20% of them seen only once. Notes on this clone: A junction boundary mismatches the germline segment, possibly from a read error.

Treatment of any kind had been given to no patient before thyroid surgery. CDR1 and CDR2 from the germline V gene are MNHNS and SASEGT. This CDR3 region has 12 residues. The receptor comes from a female donor with papillary thyroid cancer or a benign thyroid nodule (not recorded which). Some clones in this sample may be carry-over from other donors' samples. Sequenced input: adjacent normal tissue. The V call is TRBV6-1, the J call TRBJ2-3; D perhaps matches TRBD2 (6 bases). The CDR3 is CAISHGGCTQYF. Here the CDR3 DNA reads TGTGCCATCAGTCATGGGGGGTGTACGCAGTATTTT.